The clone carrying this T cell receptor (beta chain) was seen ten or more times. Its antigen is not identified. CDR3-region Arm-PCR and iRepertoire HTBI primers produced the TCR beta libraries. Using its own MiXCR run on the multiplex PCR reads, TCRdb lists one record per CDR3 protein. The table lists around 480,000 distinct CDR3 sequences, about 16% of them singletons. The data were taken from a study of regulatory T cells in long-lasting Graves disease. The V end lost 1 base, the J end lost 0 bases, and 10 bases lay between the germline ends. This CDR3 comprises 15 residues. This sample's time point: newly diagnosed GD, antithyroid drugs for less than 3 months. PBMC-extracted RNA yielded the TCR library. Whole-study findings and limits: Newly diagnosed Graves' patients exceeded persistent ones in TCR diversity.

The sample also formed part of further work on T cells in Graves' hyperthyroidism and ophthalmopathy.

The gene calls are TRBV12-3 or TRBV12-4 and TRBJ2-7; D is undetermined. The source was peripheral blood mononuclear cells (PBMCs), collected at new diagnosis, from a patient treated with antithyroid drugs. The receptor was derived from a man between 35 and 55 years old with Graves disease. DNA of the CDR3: TGTGCCAGCAGTTTAGTGGGTCGAACCTCCTACGAGCAGTACTTC. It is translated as CASSLVGRTSYEQYF.